These 5 T cell receptor beta chains came from one sample sequenced in a study of CD8 T cells in ankylosing spondylitis. TCRdb reanalysed the 5' RACE reads using MiXCR and keeps one entry per CDR3 protein. The data show around 100,000 distinct CDR3 sequences, about 24% seen once. The sequenced material came from synovial fluid, either unsorted or a sorted T cell fraction (not recorded which). These receptors were obtained from a male donor with ankylosing spondylitis.

This clonotype came up a few times. V usage is TRBV24-1 and J usage is TRBJ2-5; D may be TRBD2 (5 bases). Germline V lookup: CDR1 KGHDR, CDR2 SFDVKD. V was clipped by 5 bases and J by 7 bases, with 7 bases between them. The CDR3 is 11 amino acids. CDR3 in DNA: TGTGCCACCAGTGTTGGAGGGACCCAGTACTTC. Its protein product is CATSVGGTQYF.

V usage is TRBV12-3 or TRBV12-4 and J usage is TRBJ1-1; no clear D. This CDR3 is built from 13 residues. V lost 6 bases and J 1 base, leaving 9 bases between the germline ends. The CDR3 loop is CASSQERNTEAFF. The CDR3 bases are TGTGCCAGCAGCCAAGAACGGAACACTGAAGCTTTCTTT.

The chain links TRBV5-1 to TRBJ1-6; 7 bases align to TRBD1. This CDR3 is 15 amino acids long. The V gene end was trimmed by 0 bases and the J gene end by 6 bases; junction bases not matched to a gene: 3. CDR1 is SGHRS and CDR2 is YFSETQ in the germline V gene. CDR3 in DNA: TGCGCCAGCAGCTTGGCCCAGGGGGGTAATTCACCCCTCCACTTT. Its protein is CASSLAQGGNSPLHF.

The V and J genes are TRBV29-1 and TRBJ1-2; no reliable D call. The CDR3 totals 12 residues. The germline V gene encodes CDR1 SQVTM and CDR2 ANQGSEA. V was pared by 2 bases and J by 2 bases, with 6 bases between. The CDR3 coding sequence is TGCAGCGTTGAAAAAGGGAACTATGGCTACACCTTC. It specifies CSVEKGNYGYTF.

This clonotype occurred many times. The chain couples TRBV12-3 or TRBV12-4 to TRBJ1-2; no definite D call. Trimming took 2 bases from V and 5 from J, leaving 9 bases between them. The CDR3 loop spans 13 amino acids. The CDR3 loop reads CASSLNRIYGYTF. The CDR3 DNA is TGTGCCAGCAGTTTAAACAGAATTTATGGCTACACCTTC.